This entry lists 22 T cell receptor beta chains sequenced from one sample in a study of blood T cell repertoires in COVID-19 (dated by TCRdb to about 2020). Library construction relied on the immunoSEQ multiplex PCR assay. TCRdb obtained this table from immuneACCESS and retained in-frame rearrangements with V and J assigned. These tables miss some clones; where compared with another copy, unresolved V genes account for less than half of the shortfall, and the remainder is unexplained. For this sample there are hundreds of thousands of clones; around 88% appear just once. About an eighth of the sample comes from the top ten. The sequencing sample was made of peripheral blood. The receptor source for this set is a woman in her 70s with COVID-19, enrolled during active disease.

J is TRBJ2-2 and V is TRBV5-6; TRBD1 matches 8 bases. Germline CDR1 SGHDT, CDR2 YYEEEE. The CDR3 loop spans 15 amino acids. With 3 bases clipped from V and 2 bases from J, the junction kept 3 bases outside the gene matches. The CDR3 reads CASSWGTGNTGELFF. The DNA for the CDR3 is TGTGCCAGCAGCTGGGGGACAGGAAACACCGGGGAGCTGTTTTTT.

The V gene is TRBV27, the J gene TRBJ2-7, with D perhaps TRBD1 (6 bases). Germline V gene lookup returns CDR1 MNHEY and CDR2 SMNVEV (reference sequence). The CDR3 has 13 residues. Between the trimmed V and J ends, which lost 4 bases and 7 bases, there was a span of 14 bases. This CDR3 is CASSSHRDKEQYF. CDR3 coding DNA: TGTGCCAGCAGTTCTCACAGGGATAAGGAGCAGTACTTC.

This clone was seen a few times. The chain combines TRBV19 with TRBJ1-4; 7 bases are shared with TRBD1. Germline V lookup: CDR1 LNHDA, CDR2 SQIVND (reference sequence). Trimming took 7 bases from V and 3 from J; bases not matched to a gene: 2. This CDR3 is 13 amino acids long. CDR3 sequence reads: CASTGTANEKLFF. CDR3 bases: TGTGCCAGTACCGGGACAGCTAATGAAAAACTGTTTTTT.

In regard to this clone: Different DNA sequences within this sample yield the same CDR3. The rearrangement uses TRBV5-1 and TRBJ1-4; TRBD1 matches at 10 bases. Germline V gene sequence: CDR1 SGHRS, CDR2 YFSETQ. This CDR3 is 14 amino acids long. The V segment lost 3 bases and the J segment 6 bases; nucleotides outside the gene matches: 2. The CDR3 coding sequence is TGCGCCAGCAGCTCCGGGACAGGGGATGAAAAACTGTTTTTT. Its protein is CASSSGTGDEKLFF.

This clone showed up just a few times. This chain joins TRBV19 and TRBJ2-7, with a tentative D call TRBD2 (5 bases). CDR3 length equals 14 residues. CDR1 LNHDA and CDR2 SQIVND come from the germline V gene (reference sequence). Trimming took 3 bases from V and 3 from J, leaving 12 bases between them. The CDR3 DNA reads TGTGCCAGTAGTATGCGGGCAGGAAACTACGAGCAGTACTTC. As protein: CASSMRAGNYEQYF.

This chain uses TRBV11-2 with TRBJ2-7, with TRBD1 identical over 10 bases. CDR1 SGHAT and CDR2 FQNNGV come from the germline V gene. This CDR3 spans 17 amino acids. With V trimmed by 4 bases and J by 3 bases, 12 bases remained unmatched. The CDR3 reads CASSSLRRDRGLYEQYF. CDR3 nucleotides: TGTGCCAGCAGCTCGCTACGCCGGGACAGGGGTCTCTACGAGCAGTACTTC.

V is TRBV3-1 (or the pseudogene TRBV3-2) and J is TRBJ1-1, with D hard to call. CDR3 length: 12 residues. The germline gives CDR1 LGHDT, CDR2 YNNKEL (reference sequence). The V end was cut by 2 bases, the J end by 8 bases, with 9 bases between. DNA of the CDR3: TGTGCCAGCAGCCAATTAGGGAGAGAAGCTTTCTTT. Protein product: CASSQLGREAFF.

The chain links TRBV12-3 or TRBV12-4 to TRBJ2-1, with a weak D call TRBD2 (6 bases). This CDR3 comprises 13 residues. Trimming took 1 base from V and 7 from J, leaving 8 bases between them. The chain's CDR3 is CASSLGRGNEQFF. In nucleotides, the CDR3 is TGTGCCAGCAGTTTAGGGCGGGGAAATGAGCAGTTCTTC.

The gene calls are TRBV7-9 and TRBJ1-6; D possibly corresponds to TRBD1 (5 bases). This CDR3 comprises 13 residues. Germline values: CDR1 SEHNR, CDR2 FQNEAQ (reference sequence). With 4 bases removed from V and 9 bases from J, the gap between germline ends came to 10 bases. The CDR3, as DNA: TGTGCCAGCAGCTCCGGGCAGGGTTCACCCCTCCACTTT. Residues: CASSSGQGSPLHF.

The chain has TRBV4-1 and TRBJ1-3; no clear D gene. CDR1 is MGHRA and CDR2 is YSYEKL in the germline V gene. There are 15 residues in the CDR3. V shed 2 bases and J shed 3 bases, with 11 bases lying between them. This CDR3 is CASSQPRAVGNTIYF. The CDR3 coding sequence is TGCGCCAGCAGCCAACCCCGAGCGGTTGGAAACACCATATATTTT.

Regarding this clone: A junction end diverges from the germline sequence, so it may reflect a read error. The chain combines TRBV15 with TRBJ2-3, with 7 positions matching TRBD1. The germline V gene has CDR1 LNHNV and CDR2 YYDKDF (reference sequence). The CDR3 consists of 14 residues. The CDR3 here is CATSPRQGTATQYF. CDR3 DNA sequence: TGTGCCACCAGCCCCCGACAGGGAACAGCTACGCAGTATTTT.

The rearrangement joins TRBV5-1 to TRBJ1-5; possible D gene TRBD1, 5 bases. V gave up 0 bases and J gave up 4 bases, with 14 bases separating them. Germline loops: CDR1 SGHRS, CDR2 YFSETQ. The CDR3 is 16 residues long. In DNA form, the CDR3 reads TGCGCCAGCAGCTTGGATCAGGGAGGCCCTAATCAGCCCCAGCATTTT. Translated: CASSLDQGGPNQPQHF.

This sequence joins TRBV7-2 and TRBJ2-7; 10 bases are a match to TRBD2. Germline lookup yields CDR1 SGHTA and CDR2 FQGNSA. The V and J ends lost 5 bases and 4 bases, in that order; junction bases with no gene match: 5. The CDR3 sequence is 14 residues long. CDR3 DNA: TGTGCCAGCAGCCTGAGACTAGCGGGTTACGAGCAGTACTTC. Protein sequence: CASSLRLAGYEQYF.

CDR3 region: CASSPSPTSGAPRMEQYF. CDR3 sequence (DNA): TGTGCCAGCAGCCCTAGCCCGACCTCAGGGGCCCCACGCATGGAGCAGTACTTC. V and J are TRBV7-2 and TRBJ2-7, with a weak D call TRBD1 (6 bases). Trimming removed 5 bases from V and 7 bases from J, with 30 bases in between. Germline V gives CDR1 SGHTA, CDR2 FQGNSA. The CDR3 runs to 18 residues. The full variable domain, its missing parts supplied by reference TRBV7-2 and TRBJ2-7, is GAGVSQSPSNKVTEKGKDVELRCDPISGHTALYWYRQSLGQGLEFLIYFQGNSAPDKSGLPSDRFSAERTGGSVSTLTIQRTQQEDSAVYLCASSPSPTSGAPRMEQYFGPGTRLTVT.

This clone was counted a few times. The CDR3 loop is CASSGSSYEQYF. The CDR3 nucleotides read TGTGCCAGCTCAGGGAGCTCCTACGAGCAGTACTTC. V is TRBV18 and J is TRBJ2-7; D is possibly TRBD2 (5 bases). V was pared by 5 bases and J by 0 bases, with 5 bases between. CDR3 size: 12 residues. Germline V CDR1 and CDR2: KGHSH, LQKENI.

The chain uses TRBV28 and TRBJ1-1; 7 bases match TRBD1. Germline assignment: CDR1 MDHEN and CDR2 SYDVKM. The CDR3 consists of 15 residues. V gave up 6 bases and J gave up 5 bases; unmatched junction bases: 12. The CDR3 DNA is TGTGCCAGCAGCCCATTAGGGGGACAGAGGACTGAAGCTTTCTTT. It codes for CASSPLGGQRTEAFF.

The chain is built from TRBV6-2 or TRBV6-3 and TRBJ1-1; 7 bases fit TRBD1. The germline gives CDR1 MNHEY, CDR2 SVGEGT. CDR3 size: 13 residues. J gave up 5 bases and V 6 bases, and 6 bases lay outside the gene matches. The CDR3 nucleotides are TGTGCCAGCAGCCTACAGGGGAGGACTGAAGCTTTCTTT. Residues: CASSLQGRTEAFF.

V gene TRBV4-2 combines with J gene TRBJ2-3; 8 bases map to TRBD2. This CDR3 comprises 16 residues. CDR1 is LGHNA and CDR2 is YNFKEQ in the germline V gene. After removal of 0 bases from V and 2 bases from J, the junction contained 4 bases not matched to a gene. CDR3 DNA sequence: TGTGCCAGCAGCCAAGATGGCGGGGGGCACACAGATACGCAGTATTTT. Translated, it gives CASSQDGGGHTDTQYF.

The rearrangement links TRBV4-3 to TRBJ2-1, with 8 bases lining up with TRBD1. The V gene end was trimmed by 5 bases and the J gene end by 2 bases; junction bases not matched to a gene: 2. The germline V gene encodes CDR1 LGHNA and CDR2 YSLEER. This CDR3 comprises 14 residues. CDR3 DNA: TGCGCCAGCAGCACGGGACAGGCCTACAATGAGCAGTTCTTC. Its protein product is CASSTGQAYNEQFF.

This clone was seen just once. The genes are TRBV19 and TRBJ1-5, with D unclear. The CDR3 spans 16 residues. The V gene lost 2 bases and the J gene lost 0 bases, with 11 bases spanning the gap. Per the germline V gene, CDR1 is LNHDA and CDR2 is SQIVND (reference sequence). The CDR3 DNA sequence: TGTGCCAGTAGTATATGGAGGGTCCCTAGCAATCAGCCCCAGCATTTT. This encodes CASSIWRVPSNQPQHF.

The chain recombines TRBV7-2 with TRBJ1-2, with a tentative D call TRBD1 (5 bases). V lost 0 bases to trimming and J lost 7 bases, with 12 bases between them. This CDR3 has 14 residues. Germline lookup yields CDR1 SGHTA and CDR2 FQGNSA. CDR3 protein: CASSLAQGGPGYTF. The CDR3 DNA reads TGTGCCAGCAGCTTAGCGCAGGGAGGGCCTGGCTACACCTTC.

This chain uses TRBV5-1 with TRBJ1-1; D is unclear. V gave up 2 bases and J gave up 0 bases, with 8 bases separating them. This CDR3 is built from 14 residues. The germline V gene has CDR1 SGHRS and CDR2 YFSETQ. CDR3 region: CASSFPGLNTEAFF. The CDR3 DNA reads TGCGCCAGCAGCTTCCCAGGCCTGAACACTGAAGCTTTCTTT.